This TCR beta chain is drawn from a study of CD8 T cells in ankylosing spondylitis. Study findings and constraints: Blood of patients with ankylosing spondylitis appeared to be characterized by a TCR beta motif of about 8 highly homologous variants.

TCRdb re-analysed the 5' RACE reads in MiXCR, keeping a single row per CDR3 protein. The sample yields about 250,000 distinct CDR3 sequences, around 32% seen once. As to this clonotype: The antigen remains undetermined.

The receptor was derived from a male donor with ankylosing spondylitis or in good health (not recorded which). The specimen was blood, either unsorted or a sorted T cell fraction (not recorded which).

CDR3 coding DNA: TGTGCCAGCAGTCGGGGAACCGTGGAGACCCAGTACTTC. It encodes CASSRGTVETQYF. The V and J genes are TRBV28 and TRBJ2-5; D is perhaps TRBD2 (5 bases). Trimming stripped 5 bases from V and 5 bases from J, with 12 bases between. The V gene's germline CDR1 is MDHEN and CDR2 SYDVKM. This CDR3 is built from 13 residues.